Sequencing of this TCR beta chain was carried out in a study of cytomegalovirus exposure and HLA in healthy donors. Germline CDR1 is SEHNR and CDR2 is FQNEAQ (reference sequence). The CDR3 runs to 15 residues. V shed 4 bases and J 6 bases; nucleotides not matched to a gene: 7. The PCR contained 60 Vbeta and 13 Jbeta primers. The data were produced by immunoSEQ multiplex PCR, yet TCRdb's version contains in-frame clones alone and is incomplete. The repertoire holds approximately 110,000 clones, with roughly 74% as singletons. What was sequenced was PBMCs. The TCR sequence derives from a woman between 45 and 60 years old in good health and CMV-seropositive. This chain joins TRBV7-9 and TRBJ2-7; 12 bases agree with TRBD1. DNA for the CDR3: TGTGCCAGCAGCTCACCGGGACAGGGGGCTGGCGAGCAGTACTTC. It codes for CASSSPGQGAGEQYF.